This T cell receptor (beta chain) was sequenced during a study of T cell responses to AZD1222 COVID-19 vaccine (dated by TCRdb to about 2021). Background on the whole study: TCR sequencing covered over 230 trial participants: 207 given two doses of AZD1222 and 26 given two doses of MenACWY control vaccine. Trial participants were enrolled into age subgroups of 18-55, 56-69 and 70-plus years, which contained approximately 150, 30 and 60 TCR-sequenced participants, respectively. The paper as a whole reports these results and caveats: CD4 TCRs associated with the vaccine covered the entire spike protein, and the dominant responses were in regions 160-218 and 743-854. The 56-69-year group was small, and its depth increase did not reach significance, likely because of low power. Epitopes outside the regions mutated in the B.1.351 and B.1.1.7 variants were reportedly recognized by nearly half of the unique spike-specific TCRs. A significant rise in spike-specific TCR breadth and depth was observed after two AZD1222 doses relative to day 0 and relative to MenACWY recipients. Conclusions about previously exposed vaccinees are limited because only 5 or 6 AZD1222 recipients were SARS-CoV-2 seropositive at baseline. Participants were mostly white British, with more females than males. The authors suggested clonal diversity may have been underestimated. Because no samples from the day 14 peak response were available, repertoires could be characterized only after the peak T cell response.

The CDR3 regions of human TCRbeta chains were analyzed by immunosequencing. In the original analysis: Repertoire TCRs were checked for matches against a reference library of SARS-CoV-2-specific TCRs that had been generated using the MIRA antigen-specificity platform. Breadth was defined as the fraction of unique TCRs that were SARS-CoV-2-associated. Depth was defined as the fraction of total T cells that were SARS-CoV-2-associated. Using the MIRA data, each spike-specific TCR was assigned both to the spike region to which the TCR was reactive and to a CD4 or CD8 class. Log10-transformed breadth and depth values were compared by one-way ANOVA with Sidak's multiple comparisons tests. TCRdb re-hosts the immuneACCESS table, in-frame sequences only. Its copies lack some clones; in the studies checked, an unresolved V gene accounts for under half of them, and the cause for the rest is not known. V, J and clone size reflect that table, while D and trimming were determined from the DNA. The sample includes more than 150,000 clones, with roughly nine tenths observed a single time. The ten largest clones take up 6.9% of the sample.

According to the germline V gene, CDR1 reads SGHRS and CDR2 reads YFSETQ. V is pruned by 4 bases and J by 5 bases, leaving 8 bases of the junction without a gene match. Including cysteine and phenylalanine, the CDR3 has 14 amino acids. Solely the CDR3 DNA is kept, with 42 bases framed from the first base. With regard to this clone: What antigen it recognizes has not been identified. No per-base quality is available; no much larger clone lies one base away.

The time point label, as the study defines it: sample from adult after SARS-CoV-2 infection, after symptom onset. A couple of convalescent COVID-19 patients, sampled after symptom onset from adults with prior SARS-CoV-2 infection, were also TCR-sequenced for comparison. The chain employs TRBV5-1 and TRBJ1-2, with TRBD1 matching 7 junction bases. Sequenced here: peripheral blood, sampled after recovery from COVID-19. The TCR sequence derives from an adult who had recovered from COVID-19. The encoded CDR3 is CASSPGTVGYGYTF. Here is the DNA: TGCGCCAGCAGCCCCGGGACAGTTGGTTATGGCTACACCTTC.